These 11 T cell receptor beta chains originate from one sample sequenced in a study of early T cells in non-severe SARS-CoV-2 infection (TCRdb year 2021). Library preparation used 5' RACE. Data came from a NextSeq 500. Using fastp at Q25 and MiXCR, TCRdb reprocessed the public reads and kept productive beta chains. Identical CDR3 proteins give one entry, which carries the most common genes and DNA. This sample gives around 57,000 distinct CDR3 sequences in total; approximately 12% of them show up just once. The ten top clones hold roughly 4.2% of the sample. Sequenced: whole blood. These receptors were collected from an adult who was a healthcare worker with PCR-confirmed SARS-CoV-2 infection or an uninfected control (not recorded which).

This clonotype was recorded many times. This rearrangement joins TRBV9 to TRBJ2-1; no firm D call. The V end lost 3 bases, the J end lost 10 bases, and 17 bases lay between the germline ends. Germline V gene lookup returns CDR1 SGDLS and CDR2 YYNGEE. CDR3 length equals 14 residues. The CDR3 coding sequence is TGTGCCAGCAGCGAGGGATCCTGGGATTTGGAGCAGTTCTTC. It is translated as CASSEGSWDLEQFF.

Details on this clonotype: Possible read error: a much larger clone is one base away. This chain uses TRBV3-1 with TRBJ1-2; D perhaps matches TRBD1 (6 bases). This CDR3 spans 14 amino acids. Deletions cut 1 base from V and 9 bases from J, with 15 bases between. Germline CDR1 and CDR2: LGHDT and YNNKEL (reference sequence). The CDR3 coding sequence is TGTGCCAGCAGCCAAGGCAGGGACACCCATTGCTACACCTTC. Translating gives CASSQGRDTHCYTF.

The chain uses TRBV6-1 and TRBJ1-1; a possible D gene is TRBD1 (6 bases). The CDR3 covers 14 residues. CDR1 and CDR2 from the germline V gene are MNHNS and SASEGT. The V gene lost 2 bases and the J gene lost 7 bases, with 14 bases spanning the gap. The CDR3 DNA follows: TGTGCCAGCAGTGAATTCGGGGGGCCCATTGAAGCTTTCTTT. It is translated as CASSEFGGPIEAFF.

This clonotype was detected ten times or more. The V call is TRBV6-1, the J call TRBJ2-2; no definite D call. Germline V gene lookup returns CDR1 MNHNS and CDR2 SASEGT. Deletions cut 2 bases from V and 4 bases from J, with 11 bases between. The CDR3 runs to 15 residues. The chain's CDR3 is CASSEFRTFTGELFF. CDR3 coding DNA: TGTGCCAGCAGTGAATTTCGGACCTTCACCGGGGAGCTGTTTTTT.

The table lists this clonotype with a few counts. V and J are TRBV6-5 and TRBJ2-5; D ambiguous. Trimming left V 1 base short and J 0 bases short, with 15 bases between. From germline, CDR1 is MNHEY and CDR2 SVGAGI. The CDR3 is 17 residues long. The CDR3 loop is CASSYFWSESYQETQYF. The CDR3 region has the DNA TGTGCCAGCAGTTACTTCTGGTCAGAGAGCTACCAAGAGACCCAGTACTTC.

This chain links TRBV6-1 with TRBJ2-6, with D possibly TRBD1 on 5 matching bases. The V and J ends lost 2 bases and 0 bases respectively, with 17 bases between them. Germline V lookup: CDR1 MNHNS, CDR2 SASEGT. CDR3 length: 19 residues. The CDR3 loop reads CASSERGPAFSSGANVLTF. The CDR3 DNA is TGTGCCAGCAGTGAAAGGGGTCCTGCGTTTAGCTCTGGGGCCAACGTCCTGACTTTC.

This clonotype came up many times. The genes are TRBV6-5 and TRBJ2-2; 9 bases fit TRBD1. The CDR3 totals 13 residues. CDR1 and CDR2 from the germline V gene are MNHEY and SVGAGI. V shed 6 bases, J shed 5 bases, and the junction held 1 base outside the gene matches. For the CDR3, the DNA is TGTGCCAGCAGCGGACAGGGGACCGGGGAGCTGTTTTTT. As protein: CASSGQGTGELFF.

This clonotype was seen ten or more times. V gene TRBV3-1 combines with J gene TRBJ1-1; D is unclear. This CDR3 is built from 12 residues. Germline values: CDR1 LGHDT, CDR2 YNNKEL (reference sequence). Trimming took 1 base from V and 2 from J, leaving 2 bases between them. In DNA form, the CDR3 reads TGTGCCAGCAGCCAAGCAAACACTGAAGCTTTCTTT. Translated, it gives CASSQANTEAFF.

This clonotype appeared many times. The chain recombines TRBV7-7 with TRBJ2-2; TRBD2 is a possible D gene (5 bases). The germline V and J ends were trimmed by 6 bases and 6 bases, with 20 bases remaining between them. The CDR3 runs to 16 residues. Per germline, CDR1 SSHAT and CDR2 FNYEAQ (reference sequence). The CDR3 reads CASSLNTGSFAGELFF. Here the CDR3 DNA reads TGTGCCAGCAGTTTGAACACGGGGAGCTTTGCCGGGGAGCTGTTTTTT.

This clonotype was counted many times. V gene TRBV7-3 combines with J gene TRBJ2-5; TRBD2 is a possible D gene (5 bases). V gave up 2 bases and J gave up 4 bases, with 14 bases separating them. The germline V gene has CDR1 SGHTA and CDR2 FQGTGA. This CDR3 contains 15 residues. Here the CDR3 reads CASSLGSGSGETQYF. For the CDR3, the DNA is TGTGCCAGCAGCTTAGGCTCGGGGTCTGGAGAGACCCAGTACTTC. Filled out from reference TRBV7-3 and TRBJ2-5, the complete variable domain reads GAGVSQTPSNKVTEKGKYVELRCDPISGHTALYWYRQSLGQGPEFLIYFQGTGAADDSGLPNDRFFAVRPEGSVSTLKIQRTERGDSAVYLCASSLGSGSGETQYFGPGTRLLVL.

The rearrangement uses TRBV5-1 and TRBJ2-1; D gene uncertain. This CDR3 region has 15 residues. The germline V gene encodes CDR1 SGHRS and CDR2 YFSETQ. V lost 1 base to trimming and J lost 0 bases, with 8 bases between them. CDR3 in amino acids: CASSLTVASYNEQFF. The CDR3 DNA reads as TGCGCCAGCAGCTTGACGGTAGCCTCCTACAATGAGCAGTTCTTC.